This T cell receptor beta chain was captured by sequencing in a study of T cell changes during pregnancy in multiple sclerosis. Generated by immunoSEQ multiplex PCR, the TCRdb table keeps only in-frame clones and is missing some. Of roughly 61,000 clones listed, 90% were seen once; the top ten hold 3.3%. In its sample, this clone was seen once. CDR3 size: 15 residues. The V gene lost 0 bases and the J gene lost 6 bases, with 15 bases spanning the gap. Germline CDR1 is SGHNT and CDR2 is YYREEE (reference sequence). The source was peripheral blood, collected in the first trimester of pregnancy. V and J are TRBV5-4 and TRBJ1-2; D call uncertain. This TCR came from a female donor in good health, enrolled as a control in a pregnancy study. The CDR3 region is CASSLGGSGINGYTF. CDR3 bases: TGTGCCAGCAGCTTGGGAGGGTCGGGGATTAATGGCTACACCTTC.